In its sample, the clone carrying this TCR beta chain was seen a few times. Its antigen remains unidentified. V was trimmed by 6 bases and J by 6 bases, leaving 17 bases between them. Germline V gene lookup returns CDR1 LNHNV and CDR2 YYDKDF (reference sequence). This CDR3 comprises 14 residues. Sequenced by immunoSEQ multiplex PCR; TCRdb stores in-frame clones only, minus some. This table has hundreds of thousands of clones, roughly four fifths appearing once. Thawed PBMCs were FACS-sorted into unstimulated CD4+CD25+CD127- regulatory T cells, CD4+CD25- non-regulatory cells, CD4 and CD8 cells. The data are from a study of Tregs in tolerant kidney transplant recipients. Points from the study as a whole: Biological reproducibility was not directly addressed, but technical replication error appeared minimal.

This rearrangement joins TRBV15 to TRBJ1-2, with D perhaps matching TRBD1 (5 bases). The TCR originated in a human donor in good health. Sequences were obtained from CD4+ T cells from blood. The CDR3 reads CATREGTTFNGYTF. CDR3 in DNA: TGTGCCACCAGGGAGGGGACGACGTTCAATGGCTACACCTTC.